What follows describes a single T cell receptor (beta chain). Its antigen remains unidentified. V lost 3 bases to trimming and J lost 4 bases, with 14 bases between them. Per germline, CDR1 MNHNY and CDR2 SVGAGI (reference sequence). This CDR3 is 15 amino acids long. This entry is derived from a study of shared clonotypes between healthy human individuals. Turning to the study itself: Samples came from two female and three male donors aged 18 to 49. Used for every donor were three CD4 naive, three CD4 memory, two CD8 naive and one CD8 memory plate.

Authors' processing steps: Filtering was not the same, since immunoSEQ gave junction-only sequences without quality scores. The protocol was immunoSEQ multiplex PCR, while the TCRdb copy is restricted to in-frame clones and leaves out a portion. V, J and clone size reflect that table, while D and trimming were determined from the DNA. The sample has nearly 2 million clones, approximately 94% seen once; the top ten hold roughly 1.2%. CD45RO-negative, CCR7-selected cells formed the naive CD8 fraction, which excluded terminally differentiated effector memory CD45RA+ cells. Findings of the study overall: Memory subsets generally showed smaller estimated richness than naive subsets did.

The source is a young man in good health. Sequencing was done on a sample of naive CD8+ T cells sorted from blood. The rearrangement uses TRBV6-6 and TRBJ2-3; TRBD2 is a possible D gene (5 bases). In DNA, the CDR3 is TGTGCCAGCAGTTATGCCGGAGGCGGAGCAGATACGCAGTATTTT. Its protein product is CASSYAGGGADTQYF.